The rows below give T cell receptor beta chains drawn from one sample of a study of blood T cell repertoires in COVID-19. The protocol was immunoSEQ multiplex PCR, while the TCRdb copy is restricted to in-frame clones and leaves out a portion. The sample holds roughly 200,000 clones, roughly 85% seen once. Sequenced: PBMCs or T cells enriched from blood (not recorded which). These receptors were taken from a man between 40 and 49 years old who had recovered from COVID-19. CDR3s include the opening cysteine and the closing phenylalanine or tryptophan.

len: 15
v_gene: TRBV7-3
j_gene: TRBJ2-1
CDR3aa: CASSLGTSGTDEQFF

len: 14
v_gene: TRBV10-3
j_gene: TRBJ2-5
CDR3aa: CAISESNRKETQYF

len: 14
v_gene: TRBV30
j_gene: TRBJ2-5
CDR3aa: CAWSAQGWQETQYF

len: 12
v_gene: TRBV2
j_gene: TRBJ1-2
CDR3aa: CANLQGGYGYTF

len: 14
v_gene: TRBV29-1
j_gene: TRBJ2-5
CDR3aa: CSVASSEPQETQYF

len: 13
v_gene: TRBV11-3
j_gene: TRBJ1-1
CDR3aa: CASSLAPGTEAFF

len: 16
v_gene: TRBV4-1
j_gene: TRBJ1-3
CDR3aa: CASSQAGTGGGNTIYF

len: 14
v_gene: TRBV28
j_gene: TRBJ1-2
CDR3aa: CASSYRDRGYGYTF

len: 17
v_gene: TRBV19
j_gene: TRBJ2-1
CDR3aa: CASSIVGGLAGGDEQFF

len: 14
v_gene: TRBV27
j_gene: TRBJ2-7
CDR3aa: CASSPGTGGYEQYF

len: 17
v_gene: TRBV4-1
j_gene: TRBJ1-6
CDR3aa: CASSQDPQGAAGSPLHF

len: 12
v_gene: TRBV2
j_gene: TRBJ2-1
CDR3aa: CASTNSGNEQFF

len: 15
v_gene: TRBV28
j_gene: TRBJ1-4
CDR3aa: CASSLVAVFNEKLFF

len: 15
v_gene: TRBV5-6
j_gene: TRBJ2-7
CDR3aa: CASSLAPAGVYEQYF

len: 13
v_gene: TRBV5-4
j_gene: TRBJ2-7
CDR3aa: CASSLGRANEQYF

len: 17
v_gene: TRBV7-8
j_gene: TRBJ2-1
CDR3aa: CASSLAVRGQINNEQFF

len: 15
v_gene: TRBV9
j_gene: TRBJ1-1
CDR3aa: CASSTRVGAPTEAFF

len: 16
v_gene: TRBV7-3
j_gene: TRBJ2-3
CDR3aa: CASSSVAPAGGDTQYF

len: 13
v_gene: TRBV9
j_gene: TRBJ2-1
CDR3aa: CASSAHEINEQFF

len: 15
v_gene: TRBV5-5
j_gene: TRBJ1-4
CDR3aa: CASTPGGHFQEKLFF

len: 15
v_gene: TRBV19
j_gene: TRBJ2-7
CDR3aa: CASSIGTGGSYEQYF

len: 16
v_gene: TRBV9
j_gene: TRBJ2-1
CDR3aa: CASSVLRDRGTHEQFF

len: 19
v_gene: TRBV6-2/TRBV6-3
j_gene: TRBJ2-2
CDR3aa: CASSDYGGASGRNTGELFF

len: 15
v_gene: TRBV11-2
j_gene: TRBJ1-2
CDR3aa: CASSSSSGRVNGYTF

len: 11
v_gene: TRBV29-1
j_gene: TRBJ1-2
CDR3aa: CSVEERYGYTF

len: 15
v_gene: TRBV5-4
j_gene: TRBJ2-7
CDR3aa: CASRKQGSSSYEQYF

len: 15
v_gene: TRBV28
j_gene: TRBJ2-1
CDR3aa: CATDRQYMDTNEQFF

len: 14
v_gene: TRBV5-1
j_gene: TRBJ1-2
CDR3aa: CASRYPSDNYGYTF

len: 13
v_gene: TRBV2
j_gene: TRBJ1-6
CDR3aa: CASLQELNSPLHF

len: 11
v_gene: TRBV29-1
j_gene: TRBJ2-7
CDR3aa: CSVESGNEQYF

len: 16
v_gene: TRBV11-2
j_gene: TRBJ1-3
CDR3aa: CASSLGSQLSGNTIYF

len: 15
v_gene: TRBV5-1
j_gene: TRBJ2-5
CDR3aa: CASSLEAGFGETQYF

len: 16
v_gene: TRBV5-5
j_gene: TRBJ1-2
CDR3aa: CASSFFTRQGRNGYTF

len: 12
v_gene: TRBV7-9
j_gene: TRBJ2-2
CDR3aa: CASSLFTGELFF

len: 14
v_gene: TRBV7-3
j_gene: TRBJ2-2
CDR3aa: CASSSSGNTGELFF

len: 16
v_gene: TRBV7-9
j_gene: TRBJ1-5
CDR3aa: CASSPPTGASNQPQHF

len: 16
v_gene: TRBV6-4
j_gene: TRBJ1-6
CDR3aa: CASRTGFRDRDSPLHF

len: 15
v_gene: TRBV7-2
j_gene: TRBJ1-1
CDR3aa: CASSLDRRSYAEAFF

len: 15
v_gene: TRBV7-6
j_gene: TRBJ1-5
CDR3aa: CASSLEDRGGQPQHF

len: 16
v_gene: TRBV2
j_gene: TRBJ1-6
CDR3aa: CASSGDRNFANSPLHF

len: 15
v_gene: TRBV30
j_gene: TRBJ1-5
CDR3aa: CAWSVTMGGSQPQHF

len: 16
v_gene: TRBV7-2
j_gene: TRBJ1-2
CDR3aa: CASSLDGLTGRGGYTF

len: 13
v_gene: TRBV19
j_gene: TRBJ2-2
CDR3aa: CASSQMNTGELFF

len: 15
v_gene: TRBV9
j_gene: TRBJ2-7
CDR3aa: CASSVGGTGLYEQYF

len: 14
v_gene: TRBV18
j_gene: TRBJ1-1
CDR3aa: CASSTVGTDTEAFF

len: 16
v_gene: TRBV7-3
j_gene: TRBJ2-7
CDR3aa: CASSLQGGRGGYEQYF

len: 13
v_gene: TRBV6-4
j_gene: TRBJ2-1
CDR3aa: CASSTLRGGEQFF

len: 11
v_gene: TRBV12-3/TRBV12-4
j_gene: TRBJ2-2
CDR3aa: CVAGDRGELFF

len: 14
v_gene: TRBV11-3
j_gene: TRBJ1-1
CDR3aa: CASSFDSSNTEAFF

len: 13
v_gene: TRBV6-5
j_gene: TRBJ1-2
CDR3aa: CANRQEGTYGYTF

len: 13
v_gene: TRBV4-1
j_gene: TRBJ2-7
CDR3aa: CASSQAFQGEQYF